One sample yielded the 25 T cell receptor beta chains listed below, sequenced in a study of cytotoxic CD8 clonotypes in ibrutinib-treated CLL. Generated by immunoSEQ multiplex PCR, the TCRdb table keeps only in-frame clones and is missing some. The profile shows around 300,000 clones, roughly 79% of them singletons. The specimen was PBMCs, collected before ibrutinib treatment. The receptors originated from a human donor with chronic lymphocytic leukemia.

The chain uses TRBV9 and TRBJ2-1; TRBD2 matches 8 bases. The CDR3 extends over 16 amino acids. Per germline, CDR1 SGDLS and CDR2 YYNGEE. With 3 bases clipped from V and 2 bases from J, the junction kept 7 bases outside the gene matches. The CDR3 region has the DNA TGTGCCAGCAGCGCCCAGGGAGCGGGGGCCTACAATGAGCAGTTCTTC. Translating it yields CASSAQGAGAYNEQFF.

The chain couples TRBV5-1 to TRBJ2-3, with D maybe TRBD2 (6 bases). The germline gives CDR1 SGHRS, CDR2 YFSETQ. The CDR3 extends over 14 amino acids. V lost 5 bases and J lost 3, with 13 bases in between. For the CDR3, the DNA is TGCGCCAGCAGAGACGGGGGACTTACAGATACGCAGTATTTT. Protein product: CASRDGGLTDTQYF.

This clone has a single count. V gene TRBV7-2 combines with J gene TRBJ1-1, with 8 nucleotides matching TRBD1. The junction had 1 base not matched to a gene; V was cut back by 1 base and J by 6 bases. The CDR3 has 13 amino acids. The germline V gene has CDR1 SGHTA and CDR2 FQGNSA. CDR3 in amino acids: CASSLGRGPEAFF. Here the CDR3 DNA reads TGTGCCAGCAGCTTAGGCAGGGGGCCTGAAGCTTTCTTT.

V is TRBV29-1 and J is TRBJ1-2, with 12 positions matching TRBD1. Germline V lookup: CDR1 SQVTM, CDR2 ANQGSEA. This CDR3 spans 16 amino acids. Germline trimming cut 2 bases from V and 7 bases from J; bases unmatched to any gene: 11. CDR3 residues: CSVEPHWDRGPGGYTF. CDR3 DNA sequence: TGCAGCGTTGAACCCCACTGGGACAGGGGGCCTGGTGGCTACACCTTC.

This clone appeared once. CDR3 DNA: TGTGCCAGCAGCGACGGGGGGAGCTACACCTTC. It codes for CASSDGGSYTF. V usage is TRBV9 and J usage is TRBJ1-2; TRBD1 might be the D (5 bases). Germline CDR1 is SGDLS and CDR2 is YYNGEE. This CDR3 comprises 11 residues. Trimming removed 3 bases at V and 9 bases at J, with 9 bases between.

This rearrangement joins TRBV29-1 to TRBJ1-1; D gene uncertain. The CDR3 is made up of 13 amino acids. V lost 4 bases and J lost 0, with 9 bases in between. Looked up from germline, CDR1 is SQVTM and CDR2 is ANQGSEA. CDR3 sequence reads: CSVVQEMNTEAFF. The DNA for the CDR3 is TGCAGCGTTGTTCAGGAGATGAACACTGAAGCTTTCTTT. Full variable domain (remainder filled in from reference TRBV29-1 and TRBJ1-1): SAVISQKPSRDICQRGTSLTIQCQVDSQVTMMFWYRQQPGQSLTLIATANQGSEATYESGFVIDKFPISRPNLTFSTLTVSNMSPEDSSIYLCSVVQEMNTEAFFGQGTRLTVV.

This clone was detected once. The genes are TRBV18 and TRBJ2-3; possibly TRBD1 for D (5 bases). The CDR3 is 15 residues long. Looked up from germline, CDR1 is KGHSH and CDR2 is LQKENI. V was clipped by 4 bases and J by 0 bases, with 11 bases between them. This CDR3 is CASSRRGSSTDTQYF. CDR3 DNA: TGTGCCAGCTCACGTAGGGGCTCGAGCACAGATACGCAGTATTTT.

The chain combines TRBV10-3 with TRBJ2-1, with TRBD1 as a possible D gene (5 bases). The CDR3 is 13 amino acids. Germline assignment: CDR1 ENHRY and CDR2 SYGVKD. Deletions cut 6 bases from V and 6 bases from J, with 12 bases between. CDR3 in DNA: TGTGCCATCAGGGGTCCTAGGGGCAATGAGCAGTTCTTC. As protein: CAIRGPRGNEQFF.

The chain has TRBV29-1 and TRBJ2-7; 9 bases are a match to TRBD2. The ends lost 7 bases at V and 2 bases at J; junction bases unmatched: 9. The germline V gene encodes CDR1 SQVTM and CDR2 ANQGSEA. This CDR3 spans 14 amino acids. The chain's CDR3 is CSGTTSGSTYEQYF. The CDR3 bases are TGCAGCGGTACGACTAGCGGATCGACCTACGAGCAGTACTTC.

The chain carries TRBV27 and TRBJ1-2; D is perhaps TRBD1 (6 bases). V was cut by 8 bases and J by 3 bases, with 19 bases left in between. The CDR3 is 15 amino acids. Germline values: CDR1 MNHEY, CDR2 SMNVEV (reference sequence). CDR3 amino acids: CASAGPGEADYGYTF. The CDR3 DNA follows: TGTGCCAGCGCCGGTCCAGGGGAGGCGGACTATGGCTACACCTTC.

The chain couples TRBV2 to TRBJ2-3; possible D gene TRBD2, 6 bases. The V and J ends lost 6 bases and 2 bases respectively, with 18 bases between them. Germline CDR1 is SNHLY and CDR2 is FYNNEI. The CDR3 covers 16 residues. CDR3 in amino acids: CASRAAALADTDTQYF. In DNA, the CDR3 is TGTGCCAGCAGGGCGGCCGCTTTAGCGGACACAGATACGCAGTATTTT.

This clone appeared a single time. The V and J genes are TRBV27 and TRBJ2-1; D not certain. The length of the CDR3 is 14 residues. The V end lost 2 bases, the J end lost 1 base, and 6 bases lay between the germline ends. CDR1 MNHEY and CDR2 SMNVEV come from the germline V gene (reference sequence). This CDR3 is CASSLKDSYNEQFF. In nucleotides, the CDR3 is TGTGCCAGCAGTTTAAAAGATTCCTACAATGAGCAGTTCTTC.

Remarks on this clone: The junction departs from germline at one end; a sequencing error may be responsible. V gene TRBV25-1 combines with J gene TRBJ2-3; 10 positions match TRBD1. Germline V gene lookup returns CDR1 MGHDK and CDR2 SYGVNS. This CDR3 is 13 amino acids long. CDR3 sequence: CASRTGGTDTQYF. The CDR3 coding sequence is TGTGCCAGCAGGACAGGGGGCACTGATACGCAGTATTTT.

This clone was observed once. The genes are TRBV7-2 and TRBJ2-5; no firm D call. V was trimmed by 5 bases and J by 5 bases, leaving 15 bases between them. This CDR3 is 14 amino acids long. Germline assignment: CDR1 SGHTA and CDR2 FQGNSA. The CDR3 loop reads CASSKQLQEETQYF. The CDR3 DNA reads as TGTGCCAGCAGCAAACAGCTTCAGGAGGAGACCCAGTACTTC.

This chain links TRBV18 with TRBJ1-2; D uncertain. From germline, CDR1 is KGHSH and CDR2 LQKENI. The CDR3 runs 13 residues. Trimming removed 1 base at V and 8 bases at J, with 11 bases between. The CDR3 DNA follows: TGTGCCAGCTCACCACAGGAGTATGGAGGCTACACCTTC. This translates into CASSPQEYGGYTF.

This clone was counted once. J is TRBJ2-5 and V is TRBV5-1; no reliable D call. The CDR3 contains 15 residues. The V end was cut by 0 bases, the J end by 5 bases, with 14 bases between. Germline V gene data show CDR1 as SGHRS and CDR2 as YFSETQ. The CDR3 DNA reads TGCGCCAGCAGCTTGGTTTCACCCGTCGGGGAGACCCAGTACTTC. Amino acid sequence: CASSLVSPVGETQYF. Full variable domain (outside the CDR3, taken from reference TRBV5-1 and TRBJ2-5): KAGVTQTPRYLIKTRGQQVTLSCSPISGHRSVSWYQQTPGQGLQFLFEYFSETQRNKGNFPGRFSGRQFSNSRSEMNVSTLELGDSALYLCASSLVSPVGETQYFGPGTRLLVL.

V and J are TRBV27 and TRBJ2-7, with 12 positions matching TRBD1. The V segment lost 4 bases and the J segment 3 bases; nucleotides outside the gene matches: 7. Germline V gene sequence: CDR1 MNHEY, CDR2 SMNVEV (reference sequence). The CDR3 is made up of 16 amino acids. Written as DNA, the CDR3 is TGTGCCAGCAGTTCATACGGGACAGGGGGCGGCTACGAGCAGTACTTC. Translation gives CASSSYGTGGGYEQYF.

The chain is built from TRBV11-2 and TRBJ2-7; TRBD1 agrees at 10 bases. V shed 5 bases, J shed 5 bases, and the junction held 15 bases outside the gene matches. The CDR3 loop spans 17 amino acids. From germline, CDR1 is SGHAT and CDR2 FQNNGV. The CDR3 nucleotides are TGTGCCAGCAGCCAAAATCCGGCCGGGACAGGGGTGGACGAGCAGTACTTC. Translating it yields CASSQNPAGTGVDEQYF.

The chain has TRBV30 and TRBJ2-1, with D unresolved. The V end lost 2 bases, the J end lost 6 bases, and 11 bases lay between the germline ends. Germline V gene lookup returns CDR1 GTSNPN and CDR2 SVGIG (reference sequence). The CDR3 runs to 13 residues. The CDR3, as DNA: TGTGCCTGGAGTAGCCAGAGACCCAATGAGCAGTTCTTC. This gives the protein CAWSSQRPNEQFF.

This clone was seen just once. The chain uses TRBV5-1 and TRBJ2-5, with a possible D match to TRBD2 (6 bases). The V and J ends lost 2 bases and 5 bases respectively, with 19 bases between them. The germline gives CDR1 SGHRS, CDR2 YFSETQ. CDR3 size: 16 residues. CDR3 bases: TGCGCCAGCAGCTTATCCCGGGAAGCGGGTAGGGAGACCCAGTACTTC. Protein: CASSLSREAGRETQYF.

The V call is TRBV6-6, the J call TRBJ1-4; D gene uncertain. CDR1 is MNHNY and CDR2 is SVGAGI in the germline V gene (reference sequence). V was cut by 5 bases and J by 8 bases, with 15 bases left in between. The CDR3 is 14 amino acids. The CDR3 DNA is TGTGCCAGCAGTCAACTAACGGTGCAGGAAAAACTGTTTTTT. Protein product: CASSQLTVQEKLFF.

The chain links TRBV2 to TRBJ2-3, with D perhaps matching TRBD2 (5 bases). V was clipped by 5 bases and J by 0 bases, with 12 bases between them. This CDR3 has 15 amino acids. Germline V gene sequence: CDR1 SNHLY, CDR2 FYNNEI. The DNA of the CDR3 is TGTGCCAGCAGTAGGTGGGAGCGGAGCACAGATACGCAGTATTTT. Its translation is CASSRWERSTDTQYF.

The chain uses TRBV19 and TRBJ1-2; TRBD1 matches at 9 bases. Germline V lookup: CDR1 LNHDA, CDR2 SQIVND (reference sequence). The V segment lost 8 bases and the J segment 5 bases; nucleotides outside the gene matches: 12. This CDR3 is built from 15 residues. The CDR3 DNA reads TGTGCCAGTGCCCCCAACCCCGGGACAGGGTATGGCTACACCTTC. Its translation: CASAPNPGTGYGYTF.

J is TRBJ1-2 and V is TRBV6-5; the match to TRBD1 covers 7 bases. Germline CDR1 reads MNHEY; CDR2 reads SVGAGI. V lost 0 bases and J lost 3; bases outside the gene matches: 7. The CDR3 length is 16 residues. CDR3 bases: TGTGCCAGCAGTTACTCACAGGGGTTCGTCGACTATGGCTACACCTTC. This codes for CASSYSQGFVDYGYTF.

The chain joins TRBV4-1 to TRBJ2-7; the D call may be TRBD1 or TRBD2 (5 bases each). Germline values: CDR1 MGHRA, CDR2 YSYEKL. V was pared by 1 base and J by 0 bases, with 13 bases between. This CDR3 spans 16 amino acids. This CDR3 is CASSQVFEGSSYEQYF. Here the CDR3 DNA reads TGCGCCAGCAGCCAAGTATTTGAGGGGTCCTCCTACGAGCAGTACTTC.